The clone carrying this T cell receptor beta chain was counted between two and nine times. Antigen: not known. The sample is drawn from a study of cytomegalovirus exposure and HLA in healthy donors. Study-wide results and caveats: A missense variant in DCLRE1C was later tied to TCR beta V- and J-gene trimming. An apparent linkage of common viral pathogens to several of the most significant clusters emerged in a later analysis. Reported findings show TCR beta sequences accurately forecast HLA-A and HLA-B alleles in most subjects.

With 3 bases removed from V and 6 bases from J, the gap between germline ends came to 18 bases. The CDR3 totals 15 residues. The V gene's germline CDR1 is MNHNS and CDR2 SASEGT. The PCR was carried out with 60 Vbeta primers and 13 Jbeta primers. TCRdb's copy holds only in-frame clones and misses some; the assay was immunoSEQ multiplex PCR. The sample lists 150,000 to 200,000 clones; around 78% were seen once. The specimen sequenced was PBMCs. The sequence was collected from a woman aged 40-49 years in good health and CMV-seronegative. The rearrangement links TRBV6-1 to TRBJ2-7, with D maybe TRBD2 (5 bases). CDR3 residues: CASSESTGRMIEQYF. The CDR3 DNA follows: TGTGCCAGCAGTGAGTCGACGGGGAGAATGATCGAGCAGTACTTC.